This T cell receptor (beta chain) was identified in a study of T cell clonality in common variable immunodeficiency. Study-wide results and limits: Common variable immunodeficiency TCR beta sequences reportedly had fewer deletions and N-nucleotide insertions. Authors noted CVID clonality's cause needs subpopulation repertoire sequencing.

CDR1 and CDR2 (germline): MGHRA, YSYEKL. Trimming shortened V by 3 bases and J by 0 bases, and 9 bases separated the two germline ends. This CDR3 has 15 residues. The data were produced by immunoSEQ multiplex PCR, yet TCRdb's version contains in-frame clones alone and is incomplete. Observed are fewer than 75,000 clones, no singletons, with the top ten taking about 1.5%. This clone has ten or more counts. Its antigen is as yet unknown. The read halts 3 residues ahead of the CDR3 end, with the missing end drawn from the germline J gene. The sequence derives from a person aged 18 to 70 in good health. The specimen sequenced was peripheral blood mononuclear cells. The chain joins TRBV4-1 to TRBJ1-5; D is unresolved. Partial CDR3 DNA: TGCGCCAGCAGCCAGGCGGAAGGTAGCAATCAGCCC. Its protein is CASSQAEGSNQP. The entire CDR3 reads CASSQAEGSNQPQHF.